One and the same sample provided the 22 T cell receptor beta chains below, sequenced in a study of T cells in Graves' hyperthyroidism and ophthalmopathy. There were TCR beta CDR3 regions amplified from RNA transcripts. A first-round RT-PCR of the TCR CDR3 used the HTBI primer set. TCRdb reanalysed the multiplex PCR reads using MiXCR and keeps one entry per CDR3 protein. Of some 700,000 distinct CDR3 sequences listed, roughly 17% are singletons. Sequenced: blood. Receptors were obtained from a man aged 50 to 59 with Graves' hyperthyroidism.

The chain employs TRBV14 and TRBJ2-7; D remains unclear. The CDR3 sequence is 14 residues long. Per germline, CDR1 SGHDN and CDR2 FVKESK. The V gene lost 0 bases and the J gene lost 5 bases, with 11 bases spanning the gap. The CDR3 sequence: CASSQDAVSHEQYF. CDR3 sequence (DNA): TGTGCCAGCAGCCAAGACGCGGTTTCCCACGAGCAGTACTTC. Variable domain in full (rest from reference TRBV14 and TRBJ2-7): EAGVTQFPSHSVIEKGQTVTLRCDPISGHDNLYWYRRVMGKEIKFLLHFVKESKQDESGMPNNRFLAERTGGTYSTLKVQPAELEDSGVYFCASSQDAVSHEQYFGPGTRLTVT.

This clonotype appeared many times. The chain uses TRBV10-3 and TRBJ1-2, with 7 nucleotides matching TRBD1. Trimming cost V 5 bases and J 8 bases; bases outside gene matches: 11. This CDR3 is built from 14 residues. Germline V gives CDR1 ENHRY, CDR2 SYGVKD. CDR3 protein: CAISLTGPGRGYTF. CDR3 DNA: TGTGCCATCAGTTTGACAGGGCCGGGGCGAGGCTACACCTTC.

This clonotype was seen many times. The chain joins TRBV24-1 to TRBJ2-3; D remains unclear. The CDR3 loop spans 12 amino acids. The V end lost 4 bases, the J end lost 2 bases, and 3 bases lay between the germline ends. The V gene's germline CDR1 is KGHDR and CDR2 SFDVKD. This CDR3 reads CATSENTDTQYF. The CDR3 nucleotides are TGTGCCACCAGTGAAAACACAGATACGCAGTATTTT.

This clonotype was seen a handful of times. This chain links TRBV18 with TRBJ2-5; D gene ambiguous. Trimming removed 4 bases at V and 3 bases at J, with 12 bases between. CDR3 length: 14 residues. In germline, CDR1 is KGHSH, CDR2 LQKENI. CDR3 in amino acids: CASSLPLREETQYF. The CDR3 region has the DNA TGTGCCAGCTCACTACCGCTGCGAGAAGAGACCCAGTACTTC.

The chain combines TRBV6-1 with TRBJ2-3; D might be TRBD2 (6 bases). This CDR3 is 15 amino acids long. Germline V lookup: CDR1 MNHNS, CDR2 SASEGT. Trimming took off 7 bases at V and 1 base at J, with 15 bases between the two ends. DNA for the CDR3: TGTGCCAGCACTTTACAGGCTAGCGGCACAGATACGCAGTATTTT. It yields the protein CASTLQASGTDTQYF.

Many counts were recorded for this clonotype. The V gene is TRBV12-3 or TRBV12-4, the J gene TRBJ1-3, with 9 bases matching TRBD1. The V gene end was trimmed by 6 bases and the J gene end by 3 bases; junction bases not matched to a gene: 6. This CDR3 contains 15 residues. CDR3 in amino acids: CASSHWDRDGNTIYF. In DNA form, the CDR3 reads TGTGCCAGCAGCCATTGGGACAGGGATGGAAACACCATATATTTT.

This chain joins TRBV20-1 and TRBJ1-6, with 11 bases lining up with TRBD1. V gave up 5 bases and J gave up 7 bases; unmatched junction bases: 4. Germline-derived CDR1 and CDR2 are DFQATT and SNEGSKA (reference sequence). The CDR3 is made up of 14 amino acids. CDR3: CSALRTGGNSPLHF. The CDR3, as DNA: TGCAGTGCTTTGCGGACAGGGGGCAATTCACCCCTCCACTTT.

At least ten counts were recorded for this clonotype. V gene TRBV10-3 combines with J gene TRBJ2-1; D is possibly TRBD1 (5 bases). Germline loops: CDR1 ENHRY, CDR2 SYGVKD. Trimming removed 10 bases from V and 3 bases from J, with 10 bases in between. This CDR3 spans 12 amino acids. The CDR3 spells CASQGYYNEQFF. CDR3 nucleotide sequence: TGTGCCAGCCAGGGTTACTACAATGAGCAGTTCTTC.

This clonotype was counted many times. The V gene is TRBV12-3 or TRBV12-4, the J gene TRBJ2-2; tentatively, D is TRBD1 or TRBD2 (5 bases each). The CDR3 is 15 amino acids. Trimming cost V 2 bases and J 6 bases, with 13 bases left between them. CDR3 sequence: CASSLWDVKAGELFF. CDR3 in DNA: TGTGCCAGCAGTTTATGGGACGTGAAGGCCGGGGAGCTGTTTTTT.

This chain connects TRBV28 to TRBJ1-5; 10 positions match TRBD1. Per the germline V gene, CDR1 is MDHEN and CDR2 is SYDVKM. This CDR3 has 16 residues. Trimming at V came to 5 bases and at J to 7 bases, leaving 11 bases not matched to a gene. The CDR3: CASSPPRQGARQPQHF. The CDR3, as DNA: TGTGCCAGCAGTCCTCCCCGACAGGGGGCTCGGCAGCCCCAGCATTTT.

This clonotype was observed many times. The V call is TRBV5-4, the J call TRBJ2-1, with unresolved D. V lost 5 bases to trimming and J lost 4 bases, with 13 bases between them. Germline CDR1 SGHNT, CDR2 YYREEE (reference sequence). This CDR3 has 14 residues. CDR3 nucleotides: TGTGCCAGCAGACCTGACTGGGGTTACAATGAGCAGTTCTTC. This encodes CASRPDWGYNEQFF.

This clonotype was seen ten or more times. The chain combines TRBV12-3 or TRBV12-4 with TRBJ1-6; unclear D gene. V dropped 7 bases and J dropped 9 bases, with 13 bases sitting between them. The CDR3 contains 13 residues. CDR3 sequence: CASKFFSSSPLHF. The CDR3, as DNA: TGTGCCAGCAAATTTTTTTCCAGTTCACCCCTCCACTTT.

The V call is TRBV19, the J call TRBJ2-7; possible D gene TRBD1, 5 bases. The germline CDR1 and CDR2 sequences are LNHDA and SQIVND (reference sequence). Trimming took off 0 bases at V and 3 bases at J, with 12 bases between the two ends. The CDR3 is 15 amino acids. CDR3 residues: CASSIEWQGNYEQYF. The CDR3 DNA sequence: TGTGCCAGTAGTATAGAATGGCAGGGCAACTACGAGCAGTACTTC.

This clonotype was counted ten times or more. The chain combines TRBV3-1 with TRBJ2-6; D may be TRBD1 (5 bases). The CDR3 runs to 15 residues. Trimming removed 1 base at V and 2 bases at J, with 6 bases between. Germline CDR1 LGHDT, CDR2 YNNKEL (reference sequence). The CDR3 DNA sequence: TGTGCCAGCAGCCAAGTGGGGCCTGGGGCCAACGTCCTGACTTTC. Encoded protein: CASSQVGPGANVLTF.

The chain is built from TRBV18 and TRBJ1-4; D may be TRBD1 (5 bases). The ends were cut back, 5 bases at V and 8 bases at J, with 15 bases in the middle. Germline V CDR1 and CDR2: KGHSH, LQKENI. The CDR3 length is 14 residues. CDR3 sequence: CASSSNRGREKLFF. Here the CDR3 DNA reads TGTGCCAGCTCATCCAATAGGGGTCGGGAAAAACTGTTTTTT.

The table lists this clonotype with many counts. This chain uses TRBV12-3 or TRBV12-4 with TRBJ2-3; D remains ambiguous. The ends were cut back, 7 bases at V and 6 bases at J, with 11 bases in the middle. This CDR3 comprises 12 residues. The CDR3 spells CASTPWVDTQYF. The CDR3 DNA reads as TGTGCCAGCACCCCCTGGGTGGATACGCAGTATTTT.

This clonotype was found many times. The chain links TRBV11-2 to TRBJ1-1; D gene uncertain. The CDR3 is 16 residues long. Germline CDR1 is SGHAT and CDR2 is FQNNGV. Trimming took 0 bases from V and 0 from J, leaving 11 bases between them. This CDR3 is CASSLDPFGLNTEAFF. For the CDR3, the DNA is TGTGCCAGCAGCTTAGATCCGTTTGGGCTGAACACTGAAGCTTTCTTT.

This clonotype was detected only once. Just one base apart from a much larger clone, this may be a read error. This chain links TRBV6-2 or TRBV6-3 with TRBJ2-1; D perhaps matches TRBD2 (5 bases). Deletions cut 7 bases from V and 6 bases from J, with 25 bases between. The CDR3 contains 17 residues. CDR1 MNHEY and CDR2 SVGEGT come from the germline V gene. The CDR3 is CASTYSMYLANCNEQFF. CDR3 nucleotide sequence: TGTGCCAGCACCTACTCGATGTATCTAGCTAACTGCAATGAGCAGTTCTTC.

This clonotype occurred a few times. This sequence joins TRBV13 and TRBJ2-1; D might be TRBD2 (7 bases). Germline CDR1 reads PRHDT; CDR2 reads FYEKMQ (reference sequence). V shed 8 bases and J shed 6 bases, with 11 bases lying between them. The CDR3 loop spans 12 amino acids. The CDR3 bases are TGTGCCAGCGGGGCGGGGGCCAATGAGCAGTTCTTC. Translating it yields CASGAGANEQFF.

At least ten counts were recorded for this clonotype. CDR3 in DNA: TGTGCCACCAGTGATTTGTCGGGCAAAGAGACCCAGTACTTC. Residues: CATSDLSGKETQYF. J is TRBJ2-5 and V is TRBV24-1; no clear D. Germline V gives CDR1 KGHDR, CDR2 SFDVKD. CDR3 length: 14 residues. With 0 bases removed from V and 3 bases from J, the gap between germline ends came to 7 bases.

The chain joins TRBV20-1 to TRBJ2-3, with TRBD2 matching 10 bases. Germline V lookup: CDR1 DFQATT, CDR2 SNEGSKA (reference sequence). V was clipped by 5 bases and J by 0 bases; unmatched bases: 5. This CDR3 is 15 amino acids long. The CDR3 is CSAAPGLASTDTQYF. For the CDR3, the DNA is TGCAGTGCTGCACCGGGACTAGCGAGCACAGATACGCAGTATTTT.

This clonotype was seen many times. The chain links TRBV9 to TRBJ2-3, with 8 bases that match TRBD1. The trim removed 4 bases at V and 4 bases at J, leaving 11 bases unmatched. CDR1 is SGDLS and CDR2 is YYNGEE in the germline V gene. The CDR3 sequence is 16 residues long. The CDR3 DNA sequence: TGTGCCAGCAGCCCGTACTCAGGGGGCGGCGCAGATACGCAGTATTTT. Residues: CASSPYSGGGADTQYF.